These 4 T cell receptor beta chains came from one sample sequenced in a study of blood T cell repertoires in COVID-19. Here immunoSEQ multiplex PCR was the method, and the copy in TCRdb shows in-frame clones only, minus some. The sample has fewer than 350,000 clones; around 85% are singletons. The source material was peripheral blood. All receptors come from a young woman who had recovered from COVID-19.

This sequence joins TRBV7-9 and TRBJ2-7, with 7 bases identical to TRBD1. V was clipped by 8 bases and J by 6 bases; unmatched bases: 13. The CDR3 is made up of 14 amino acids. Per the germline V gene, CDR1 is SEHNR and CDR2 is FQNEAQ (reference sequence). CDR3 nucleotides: TGTGCCAGCGCTCGACAAACAGGGGAAGGCGAGCAGTACTTC. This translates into CASARQTGEGEQYF.

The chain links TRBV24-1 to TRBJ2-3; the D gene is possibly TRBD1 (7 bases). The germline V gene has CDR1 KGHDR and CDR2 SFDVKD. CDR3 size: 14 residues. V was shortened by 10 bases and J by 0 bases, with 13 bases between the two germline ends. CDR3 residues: CATGGQLSTDTQYF. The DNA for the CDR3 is TGTGCCACGGGGGGACAGCTTAGCACAGATACGCAGTATTTT.

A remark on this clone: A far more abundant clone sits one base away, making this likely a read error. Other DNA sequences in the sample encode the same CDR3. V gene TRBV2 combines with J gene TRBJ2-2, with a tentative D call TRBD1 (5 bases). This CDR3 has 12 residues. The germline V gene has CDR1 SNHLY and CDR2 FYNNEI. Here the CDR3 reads CASSPDTGELFF. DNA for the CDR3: TGTGCCAGCAGCCCGGACACTGGGGAGCTGTTTTTT.

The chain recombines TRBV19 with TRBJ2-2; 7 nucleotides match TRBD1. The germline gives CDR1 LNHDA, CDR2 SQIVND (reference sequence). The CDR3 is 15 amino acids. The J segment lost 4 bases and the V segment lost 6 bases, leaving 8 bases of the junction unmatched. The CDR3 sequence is CASSQVAGGTGELFF. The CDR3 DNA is TGTGCCAGTAGCCAGGTGGCAGGGGGCACCGGGGAGCTGTTTTTT.